This T cell receptor (beta chain) was sequenced during a study of PD-1 and CTLA-4 blockade in melanoma. Profiling relied on immunoSEQ multiplex PCR, and the TCRdb table lists in-frame clones only, not all of them. The sample holds tens of thousands of clones, 80% to 95% seen once. The sequence was obtained from a human donor with melanoma. Sequences were derived from CD8+ T cells from peripheral blood, sampled from a patient given anti-PD-1 treatment.

The CDR3 spells CASSGSGNYEQYF. The CDR3 region has the DNA TGCGCCAGCAGTGGTAGCGGGAACTACGAGCAGTACTTC. The chain is built from TRBV10-2 and TRBJ2-7; 8 bases agree with TRBD2. The germline CDR1 and CDR2 sequences are WSHSY and SAAADI. The ends lost 4 bases at V and 3 bases at J; junction bases unmatched: 2. CDR3 size: 13 residues.